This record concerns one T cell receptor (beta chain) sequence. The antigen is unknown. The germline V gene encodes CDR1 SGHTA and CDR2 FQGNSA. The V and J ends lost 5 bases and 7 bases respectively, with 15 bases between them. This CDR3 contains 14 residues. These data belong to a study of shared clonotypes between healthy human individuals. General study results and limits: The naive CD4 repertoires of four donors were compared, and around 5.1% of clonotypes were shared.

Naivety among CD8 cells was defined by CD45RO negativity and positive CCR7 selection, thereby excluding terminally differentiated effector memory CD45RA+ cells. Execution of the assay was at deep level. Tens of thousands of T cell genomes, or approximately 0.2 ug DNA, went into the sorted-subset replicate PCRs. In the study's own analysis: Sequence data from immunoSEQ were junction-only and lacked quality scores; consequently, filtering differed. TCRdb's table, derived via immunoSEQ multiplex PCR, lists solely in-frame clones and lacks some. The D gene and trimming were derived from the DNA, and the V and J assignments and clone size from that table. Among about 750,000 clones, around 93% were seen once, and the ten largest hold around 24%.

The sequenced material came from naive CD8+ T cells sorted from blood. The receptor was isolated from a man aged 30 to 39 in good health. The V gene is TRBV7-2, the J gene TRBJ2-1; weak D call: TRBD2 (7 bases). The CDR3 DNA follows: TGTGCCAGCAGCCGCCGGGGGGCGGGGAATGAGCAGTTCTTC. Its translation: CASSRRGAGNEQFF.